What follows describes a single TCR beta chain. This CDR3 spans 13 amino acids. The germline V gene encodes CDR1 GTSNPN and CDR2 SVGIG (reference sequence). V shed 5 bases and J 4 bases; nucleotides not matched to a gene: 6. These data are taken from a study of shared clonotypes between healthy human individuals. Data came from immunoSEQ multiplex PCR; TCRdb stores just in-frame clones and leaves some out. The sample lists some 2.1 million clones; 93% were seen once. Terminally differentiated effector memory CD45RA+ cells were excluded from the naive CD8 cells, which were CD45RO-negative and positively selected for CCR7.

This receptor was taken from a man aged 18 to 29 in good health. Some clones in this sample may be carry-over from other donors' samples. The genes are TRBV30 and TRBJ1-2; 8 bases line up with TRBD1. The sequenced sample was naive CD8+ T cells from PBMCs. CDR3 sequence reads: CAWQQGVVYGYTF. The CDR3 DNA reads TGTGCCTGGCAACAGGGGGTAGTCTATGGCTACACCTTC.